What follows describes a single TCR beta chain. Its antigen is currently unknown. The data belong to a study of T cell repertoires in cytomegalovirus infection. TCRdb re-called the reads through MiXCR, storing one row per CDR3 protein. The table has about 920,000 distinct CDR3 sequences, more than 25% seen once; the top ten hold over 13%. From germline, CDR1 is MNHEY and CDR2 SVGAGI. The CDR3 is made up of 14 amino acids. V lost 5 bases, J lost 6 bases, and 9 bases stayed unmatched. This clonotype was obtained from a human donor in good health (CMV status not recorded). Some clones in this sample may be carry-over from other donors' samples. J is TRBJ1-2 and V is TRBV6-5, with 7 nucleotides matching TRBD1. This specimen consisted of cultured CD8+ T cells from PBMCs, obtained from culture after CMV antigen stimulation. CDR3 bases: TGTGCCAGCAGTAAAGACAGGGTCGACGATGGCTACACCTTC. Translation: CASSKDRVDDGYTF.